The clone carrying this T cell receptor beta chain was recorded many times. These data come from a study of human T cells and chemical hapten exposure. TCRdb re-called the RACE reads through MiXCR, storing one row per CDR3 protein. The sample carries about 93,000 distinct CDR3 sequences, about 8.7% recorded once. Time point here: healthy volunteer bleed at 2 weeks. Unfractionated whole blood yielded total RNA. Germline CDR1 and CDR2: SGDLS and YYNGEE. This CDR3 is 16 amino acids long. V was clipped by 0 bases and J by 7 bases; unmatched bases: 5. The sequenced sample consisted of whole blood. The receptor was isolated from a female donor in good health. Some clones in this sample may be carry-over from other donors' samples. V gene TRBV9 combines with J gene TRBJ2-2; TRBD2 matches at 11 bases. CDR3 coding DNA: TGTGCCAGCAGCGTAGTACTAGCGGGAGTCGGCGGGGAGCTGTTTTTT. Its protein product is CASSVVLAGVGGELFF.